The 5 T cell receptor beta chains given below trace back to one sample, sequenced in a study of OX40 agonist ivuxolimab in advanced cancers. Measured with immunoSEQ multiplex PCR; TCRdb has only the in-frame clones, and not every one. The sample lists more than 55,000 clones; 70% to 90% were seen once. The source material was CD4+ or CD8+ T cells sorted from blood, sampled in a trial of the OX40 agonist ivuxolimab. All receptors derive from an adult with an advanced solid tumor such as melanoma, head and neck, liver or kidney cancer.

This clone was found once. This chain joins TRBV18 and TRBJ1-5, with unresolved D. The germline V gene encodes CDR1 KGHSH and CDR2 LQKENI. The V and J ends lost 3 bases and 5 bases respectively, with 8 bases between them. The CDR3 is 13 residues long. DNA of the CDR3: TGTGCCAGCTCACCGGAGCTCGATCAGCCCCAGCATTTT. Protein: CASSPELDQPQHF.

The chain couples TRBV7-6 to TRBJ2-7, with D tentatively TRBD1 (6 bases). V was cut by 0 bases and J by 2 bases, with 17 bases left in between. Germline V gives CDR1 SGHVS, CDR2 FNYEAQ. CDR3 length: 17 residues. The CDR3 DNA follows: TGTGCCAGCAGCTTAGCTTCCCGTCAGGCAGGGGCCTACGAGCAGTACTTC. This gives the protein CASSLASRQAGAYEQYF.

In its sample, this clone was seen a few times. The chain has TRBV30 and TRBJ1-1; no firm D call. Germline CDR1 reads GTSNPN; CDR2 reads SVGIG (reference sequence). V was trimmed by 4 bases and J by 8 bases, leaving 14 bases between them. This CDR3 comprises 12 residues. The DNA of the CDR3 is TGTGCCTGGATTCTGAGGAGGAGGGAAGCTTTCTTT. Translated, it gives CAWILRRREAFF.

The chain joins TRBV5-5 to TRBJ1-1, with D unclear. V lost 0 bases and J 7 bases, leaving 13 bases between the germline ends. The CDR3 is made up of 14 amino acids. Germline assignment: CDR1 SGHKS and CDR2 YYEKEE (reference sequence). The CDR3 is CASSLAIGESEAFF. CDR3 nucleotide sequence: TGTGCCAGCAGCTTGGCCATCGGGGAGAGTGAAGCTTTCTTT.

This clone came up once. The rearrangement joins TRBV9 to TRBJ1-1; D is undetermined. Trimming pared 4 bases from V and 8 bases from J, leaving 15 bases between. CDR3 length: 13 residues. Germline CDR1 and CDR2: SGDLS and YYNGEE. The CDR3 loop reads CASSSAPGLEAFF. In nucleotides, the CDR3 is TGTGCCAGCAGCTCCGCCCCAGGCTTAGAAGCTTTCTTT.